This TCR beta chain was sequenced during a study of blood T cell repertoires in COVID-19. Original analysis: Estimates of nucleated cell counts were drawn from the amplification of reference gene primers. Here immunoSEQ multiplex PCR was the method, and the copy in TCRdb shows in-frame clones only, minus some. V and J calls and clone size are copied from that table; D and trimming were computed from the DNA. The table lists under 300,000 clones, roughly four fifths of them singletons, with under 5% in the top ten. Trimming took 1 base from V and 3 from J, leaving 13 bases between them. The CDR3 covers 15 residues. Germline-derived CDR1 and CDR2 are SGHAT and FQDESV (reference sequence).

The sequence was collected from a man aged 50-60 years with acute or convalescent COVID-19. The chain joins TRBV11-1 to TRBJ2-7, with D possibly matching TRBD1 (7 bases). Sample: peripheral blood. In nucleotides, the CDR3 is TGTGCCAGCAGCTTAGAACAGGGGAGGAACTACGAGCAGTACTTC. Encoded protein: CASSLEQGRNYEQYF. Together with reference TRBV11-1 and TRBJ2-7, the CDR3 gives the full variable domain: EAEVAQSPRYKITEKSQAVAFWCDPISGHATLYWYRQILGQGPELLVQFQDESVVDDSQLPKDRFSAERLKGVDSTLKIQPAELGDSAMYLCASSLEQGRNYEQYFGPGTRLTVT.